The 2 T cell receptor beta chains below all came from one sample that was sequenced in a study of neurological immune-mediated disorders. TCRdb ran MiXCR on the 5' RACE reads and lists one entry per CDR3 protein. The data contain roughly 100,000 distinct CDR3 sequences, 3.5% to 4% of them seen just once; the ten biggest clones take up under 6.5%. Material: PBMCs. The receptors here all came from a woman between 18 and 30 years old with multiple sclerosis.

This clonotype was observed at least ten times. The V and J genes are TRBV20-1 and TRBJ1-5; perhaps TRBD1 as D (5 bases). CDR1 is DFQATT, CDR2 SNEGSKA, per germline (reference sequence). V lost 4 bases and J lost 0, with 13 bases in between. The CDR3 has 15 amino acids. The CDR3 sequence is CSAIEGRNSNQPQHF. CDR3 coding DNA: TGCAGTGCTATAGAGGGACGGAATAGCAATCAGCCCCAGCATTTT.

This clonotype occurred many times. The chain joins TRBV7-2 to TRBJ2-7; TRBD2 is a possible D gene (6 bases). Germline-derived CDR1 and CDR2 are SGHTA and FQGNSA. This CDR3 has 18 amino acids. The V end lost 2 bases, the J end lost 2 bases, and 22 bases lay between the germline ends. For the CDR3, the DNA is TGTGCCAGCAGCTTACAAGTTTTGGTGGGGGGAGCTGCCTACGAGCAGTACTTC. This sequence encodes CASSLQVLVGGAAYEQYF. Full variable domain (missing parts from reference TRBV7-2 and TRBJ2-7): GAGVSQSPSNKVTEKGKDVELRCDPISGHTALYWYRQSLGQGLEFLIYFQGNSAPDKSGLPSDRFSAERTGGSVSTLTIQRTQQEDSAVYLCASSLQVLVGGAAYEQYFGPGTRLTVT.